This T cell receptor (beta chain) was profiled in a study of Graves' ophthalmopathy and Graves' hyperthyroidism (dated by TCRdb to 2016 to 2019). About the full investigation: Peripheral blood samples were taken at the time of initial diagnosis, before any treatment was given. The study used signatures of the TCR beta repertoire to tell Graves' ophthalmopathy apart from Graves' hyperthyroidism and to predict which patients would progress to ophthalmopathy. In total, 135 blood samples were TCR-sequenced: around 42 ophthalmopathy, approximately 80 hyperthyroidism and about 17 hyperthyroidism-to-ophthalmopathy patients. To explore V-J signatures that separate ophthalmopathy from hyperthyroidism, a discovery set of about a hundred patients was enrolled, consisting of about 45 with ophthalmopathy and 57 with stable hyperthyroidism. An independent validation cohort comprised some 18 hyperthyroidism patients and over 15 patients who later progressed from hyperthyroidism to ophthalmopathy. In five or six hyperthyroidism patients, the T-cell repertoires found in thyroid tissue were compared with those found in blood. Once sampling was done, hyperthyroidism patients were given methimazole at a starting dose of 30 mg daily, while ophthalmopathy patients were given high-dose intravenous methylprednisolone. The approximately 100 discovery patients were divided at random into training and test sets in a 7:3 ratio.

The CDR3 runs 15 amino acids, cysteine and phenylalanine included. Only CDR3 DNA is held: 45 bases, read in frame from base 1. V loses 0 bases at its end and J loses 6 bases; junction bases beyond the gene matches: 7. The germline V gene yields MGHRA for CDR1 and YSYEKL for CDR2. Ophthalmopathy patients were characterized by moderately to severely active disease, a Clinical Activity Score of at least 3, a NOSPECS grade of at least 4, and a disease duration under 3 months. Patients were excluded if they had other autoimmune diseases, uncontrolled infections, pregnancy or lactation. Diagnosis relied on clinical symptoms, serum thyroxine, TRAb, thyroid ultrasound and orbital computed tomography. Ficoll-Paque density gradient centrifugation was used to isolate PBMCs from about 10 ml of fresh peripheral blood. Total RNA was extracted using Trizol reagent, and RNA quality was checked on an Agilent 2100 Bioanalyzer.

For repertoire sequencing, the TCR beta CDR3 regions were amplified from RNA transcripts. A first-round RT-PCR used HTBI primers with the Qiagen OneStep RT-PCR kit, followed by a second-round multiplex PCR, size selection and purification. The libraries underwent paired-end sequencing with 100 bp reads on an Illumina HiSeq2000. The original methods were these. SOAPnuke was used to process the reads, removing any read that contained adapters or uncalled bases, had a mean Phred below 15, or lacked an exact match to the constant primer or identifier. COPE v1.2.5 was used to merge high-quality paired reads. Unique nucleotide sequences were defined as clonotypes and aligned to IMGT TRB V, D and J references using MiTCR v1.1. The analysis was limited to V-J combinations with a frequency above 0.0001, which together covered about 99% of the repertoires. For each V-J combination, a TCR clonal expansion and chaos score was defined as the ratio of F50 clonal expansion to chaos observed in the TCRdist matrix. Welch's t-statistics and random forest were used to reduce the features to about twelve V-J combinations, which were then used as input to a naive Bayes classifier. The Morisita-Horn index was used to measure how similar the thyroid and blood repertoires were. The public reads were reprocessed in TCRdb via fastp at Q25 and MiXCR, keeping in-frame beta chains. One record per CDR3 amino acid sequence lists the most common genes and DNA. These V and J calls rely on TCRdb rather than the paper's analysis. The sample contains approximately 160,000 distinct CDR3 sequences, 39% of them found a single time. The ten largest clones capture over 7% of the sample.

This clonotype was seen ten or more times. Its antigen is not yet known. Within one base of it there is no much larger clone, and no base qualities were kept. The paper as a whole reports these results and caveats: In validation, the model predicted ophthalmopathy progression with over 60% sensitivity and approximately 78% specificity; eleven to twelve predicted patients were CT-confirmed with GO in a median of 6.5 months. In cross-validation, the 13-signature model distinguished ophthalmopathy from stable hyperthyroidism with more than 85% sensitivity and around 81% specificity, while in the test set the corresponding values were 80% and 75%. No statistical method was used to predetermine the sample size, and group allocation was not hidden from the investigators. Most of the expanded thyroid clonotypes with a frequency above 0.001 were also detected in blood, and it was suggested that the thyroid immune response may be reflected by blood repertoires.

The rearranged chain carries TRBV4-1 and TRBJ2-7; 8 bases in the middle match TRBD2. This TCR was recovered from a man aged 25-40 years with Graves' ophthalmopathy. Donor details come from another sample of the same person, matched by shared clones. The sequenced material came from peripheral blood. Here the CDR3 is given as CASSQDRLASVEQYF. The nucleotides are TGCGCCAGCAGCCAAGATCGACTAGCGAGTGTCGAGCAGTACTTC.